The 21 T cell receptor beta chains in this list originate from one sample, sequenced in a study of regulatory T cells in long-lasting Graves disease. Time point denoted: persistent/refractory GD, antithyroid drugs over 5 years with positive TRAb. The TCR library was made from RNA extracted from PBMCs. Through Arm-PCR of CDR3 regions and iRepertoire HTBI primers, TCR beta libraries were built. From the multiplex PCR reads, TCRdb called clonotypes with MiXCR, one entry per CDR3 protein. The sample lists fewer than 600,000 distinct CDR3 sequences; less than 25% were seen once. The specimen comprised peripheral blood mononuclear cells (PBMCs), sampled when the disease was refractory, from a patient treated with antithyroid drugs. The receptors shown here come from a female donor with Graves disease.

V usage is TRBV7-2 and J usage is TRBJ1-6; weak D call: TRBD1 (5 bases). CDR1 and CDR2 from the germline V gene are SGHTA and FQGNSA. The CDR3 totals 14 residues. Between the trimmed V and J ends, which lost 4 bases and 8 bases, there was a span of 12 bases. CDR3 sequence: CASSSGPTDSPLHF. The CDR3 nucleotides are TGTGCCAGCAGCTCGGGACCGACCGATTCACCCCTCCACTTT.

This clonotype was picked up a small number of times. The rearrangement links TRBV7-2 to TRBJ1-1; no definite D call. CDR1 SGHTA and CDR2 FQGNSA come from the germline V gene. The CDR3 spans 13 residues. Trimming took 4 bases from V and 3 from J, leaving 9 bases between them. This chain's CDR3 is CASSSRKDTEAFF. CDR3 in DNA: TGTGCCAGCAGCTCCCGAAAGGACACTGAAGCTTTCTTT.

This clonotype occurred a few times. The CDR3 DNA sequence: TGTGCCAGCAGTTACTCGGCCCAACTCGCCTTCTACACCTTC. The encoded protein is CASSYSAQLAFYTF. This chain connects TRBV6-5 to TRBJ1-2; D unresolved. CDR3 length equals 14 residues. Germline V gives CDR1 MNHEY, CDR2 SVGAGI. V gave up 0 bases and J gave up 10 bases, with 15 bases separating them.

This clonotype was found many times. V gene TRBV20-1 combines with J gene TRBJ2-5, with TRBD2 matching 9 bases. The CDR3 is made up of 13 amino acids. Trimming at V came to 5 bases and at J to 2 bases, leaving 3 bases not matched to a gene. Germline CDR1 DFQATT, CDR2 SNEGSKA (reference sequence). The CDR3 here is CSAQAGGQETQYF. In nucleotides, the CDR3 is TGCAGTGCTCAAGCGGGGGGACAAGAGACCCAGTACTTC.

This clonotype was detected ten times or more. The chain uses TRBV7-2 and TRBJ1-1, with D tentatively TRBD1 (5 bases). Trimming shortened V by 4 bases and J by 5 bases, and 11 bases separated the two germline ends. This CDR3 comprises 13 residues. Germline CDR1 and CDR2: SGHTA and FQGNSA. For the CDR3, the DNA is TGTGCCAGCAGCTCACAGACAGATACTGAAGCTTTCTTT. It is translated as CASSSQTDTEAFF.

The rearrangement joins TRBV5-1 to TRBJ1-1, with a possible D match to TRBD1 (5 bases). V was trimmed by 2 bases and J by 3 bases, leaving 20 bases between them. There are 17 residues in the CDR3. Per the germline V gene, CDR1 is SGHRS and CDR2 is YFSETQ. In DNA, the CDR3 is TGCGCCAGCAGCTTCTCTCCCCCGGGCCAGGGATACACTGAAGCTTTCTTT. This gives the protein CASSFSPPGQGYTEAFF.

This clonotype was found a few times. The V call is TRBV19, the J call TRBJ1-2, with TRBD1 as a possible D gene (6 bases). Trimming stripped 2 bases from V and 0 bases from J, with 10 bases between. Germline values: CDR1 LNHDA, CDR2 SQIVND (reference sequence). The CDR3 extends over 15 amino acids. The CDR3 region is CASSILRDTNYGYTF. The CDR3 region has the DNA TGTGCCAGTAGTATACTGCGGGACACTAACTATGGCTACACCTTC.

The table lists this clonotype with a few counts. The J gene is TRBJ1-4, the V gene TRBV13; D call uncertain. Deletions cut 5 bases from V and 4 bases from J, with 8 bases between. The CDR3 has 13 residues. Germline CDR1 PRHDT, CDR2 FYEKMQ (reference sequence). The CDR3 spells CASSGGNNEKLFF. Here the CDR3 DNA reads TGTGCCAGCAGCGGCGGGAATAATGAAAAACTGTTTTTT. The full variable domain, in which reference TRBV13 and TRBJ1-4 provide the parts outside the CDR3, is AAGVIQSPRHLIKEKRETATLKCYPIPRHDTVYWYQQGPGQDPQFLISFYEKMQSDKGSIPDRFSAQQFSDYHSELNMSSLELGDSALYFCASSGGNNEKLFFGSGTQLSVL.

As to this clonotype: A junction boundary mismatches the germline segment, possibly from a read error. The chain joins TRBV28 to TRBJ1-1; weak D call: TRBD1 (5 bases). Germline values: CDR1 MDHEN, CDR2 SYDVKM. This CDR3 has 12 amino acids. This CDR3 is CASSFWGTEVFF. For the CDR3, the DNA is TGTGCCAGCAGTTTCTGGGGGACTGAAGTTTTCTTT.

The rearrangement links TRBV2 to TRBJ2-3, with a tentative D call TRBD2 (6 bases). V lost 1 base and J 1 base, leaving 9 bases between the germline ends. CDR3 length: 15 residues. The germline V gene has CDR1 SNHLY and CDR2 FYNNEI. The CDR3 here is CASSEVGGGTDTQYF. CDR3 coding DNA: TGTGCCAGCAGTGAAGTTGGCGGGGGCACAGATACGCAGTATTTT.

This clonotype was detected ten times or more. CDR3 sequence reads: CASSLGGVGYTF. CDR3 bases: TGTGCCAGCAGCTTGGGGGGAGTAGGCTACACCTTC. The chain combines TRBV5-6 with TRBJ1-2; D ambiguous. Germline loops: CDR1 SGHDT, CDR2 YYEEEE. CDR3 length: 12 residues. V was clipped by 0 bases and J by 8 bases, with 8 bases between them.

This clonotype was detected ten times or more. This chain links TRBV11-2 with TRBJ1-1, with 9 positions matching TRBD1. V lost 5 bases to trimming and J lost 3 bases; unmatched junction nucleotides: 7. CDR1 SGHAT and CDR2 FQNNGV come from the germline V gene. CDR3 length: 15 amino acids. CDR3 bases: TGTGCCAGCAGCCGCAAACAGGGGGCAGACACTGAAGCTTTCTTT. Its protein product is CASSRKQGADTEAFF.

The table lists this clonotype with a few counts. This rearrangement joins TRBV30 to TRBJ1-5; perhaps TRBD1 as D (5 bases). Germline assignment: CDR1 GTSNPN and CDR2 SVGIG (reference sequence). Trimming took off 1 base at V and 5 bases at J, with 9 bases between the two ends. The CDR3 sequence is 13 residues long. The CDR3 DNA follows: TGTGCCTGGAGTGCGGGGGATGATCAGCCCCAGCATTTT. Its protein product is CAWSAGDDQPQHF.

This clonotype was seen ten or more times. The chain uses TRBV5-1 and TRBJ1-1; possibly TRBD1 for D (6 bases). The ends were cut back, 0 bases at V and 3 bases at J, with 9 bases in the middle. Germline-derived CDR1 and CDR2 are SGHRS and YFSETQ. This CDR3 region has 14 residues. CDR3: CASSLGTEHTEAFF. The CDR3 DNA reads TGCGCCAGCAGCTTGGGGACAGAACACACTGAAGCTTTCTTT.

The chain joins TRBV7-9 to TRBJ2-7, with unresolved D. V was pared by 0 bases and J by 5 bases, with 11 bases between. Germline V gene data show CDR1 as SEHNR and CDR2 as FQNEAQ (reference sequence). CDR3 length: 14 residues. This CDR3 reads CASSLAGDLNEQYF. The CDR3 DNA sequence: TGTGCCAGCAGCTTAGCTGGGGATCTGAACGAGCAGTACTTC.

This clonotype was observed once. The chain carries TRBV20-1 and TRBJ1-1; maybe TRBD1 (5 bases). Germline CDR1 DFQATT, CDR2 SNEGSKA (reference sequence). The CDR3 sequence is 13 residues long. Trimming stripped 2 bases from V and 1 base from J, with 8 bases between. The CDR3 sequence: CSARPDRNTEAFF. The CDR3 nucleotides are TGCAGTGCTAGACCTGACAGGAACACTGAAGCTTTCTTT.

This clonotype occurred many times. V is TRBV20-1 and J is TRBJ1-4; tentatively, D is TRBD1 (5 bases). The ends were cut back, 0 bases at V and 8 bases at J, with 16 bases in the middle. The CDR3 is 15 amino acids. CDR1 DFQATT and CDR2 SNEGSKA come from the germline V gene (reference sequence). CDR3 nucleotides: TGCAGTGCTAGAGATCCTAATCAGGGTCGCGAAAAACTGTTTTTT. This translates into CSARDPNQGREKLFF.

This clonotype was counted ten times or more. A junction boundary mismatches the germline segment, possibly from a read error. This chain links TRBV5-1 with TRBJ2-2, with 7 bases matching TRBD2. The germline V gene encodes CDR1 SGHRS and CDR2 YFSETQ. The CDR3 sequence is 17 residues long. The CDR3 DNA sequence: TGTGCCAGCAGCTCGCCCAAGACGGGGGGGAACACCGGGGAGCTGTTTTTT. Protein product: CASSSPKTGGNTGELFF.

This clonotype has at least ten counts. The V call is TRBV28, the J call TRBJ2-7; the match to TRBD1 covers 9 bases. The germline CDR1 and CDR2 sequences are MDHEN and SYDVKM. With 5 bases clipped from V and 0 bases from J, the junction kept 17 bases outside the gene matches. The length of the CDR3 is 19 residues. Here the CDR3 DNA reads TGTGCCAGCAGTCCTGGGACAGGGTTTTTTAGGCCCCTCTCCTACGAGCAGTACTTC. Its translation is CASSPGTGFFRPLSYEQYF.

The table lists this clonotype with a few counts. The V and J genes are TRBV7-8 and TRBJ2-7; 10 bases fit TRBD1. CDR3 length: 16 residues. Germline V gene sequence: CDR1 SGHVS, CDR2 FQNEAQ. V trimming: 3 bases; J trimming: 3 bases; junction bases outside the gene matches: 8. The CDR3 DNA reads as TGTGCCAGCAGCTTGATCCCGGGACAGGGGTTCTACGAGCAGTACTTC. As protein: CASSLIPGQGFYEQYF.

V and J are TRBV20-1 and TRBJ2-3; tentative D call: TRBD2 (5 bases). V lost 7 bases to trimming and J lost 1 base, with 15 bases between them. The length of the CDR3 is 14 residues. Germline V gives CDR1 DFQATT, CDR2 SNEGSKA (reference sequence). The CDR3 bases are TGCAGTGTCTACCCCCCAGCGGGCACAGATACGCAGTATTTT. It specifies CSVYPPAGTDTQYF.